Listed here are 15 T cell receptor beta chains from one sample, sequenced in a study of cytomegalovirus exposure and HLA in healthy donors. PCR used 60 Vbeta primers and 13 Jbeta primers. Some clones are missing from TCRdb's copy, which holds only in-frame ones; the method was immunoSEQ multiplex PCR. This sample contains 150,000 or so clones. Sequenced material: PBMCs. The receptors were gathered from a woman in her sixties or seventies in good health and CMV-seronegative.

The rearrangement links TRBV7-6 to TRBJ2-2; D is unresolved. The CDR3 is 13 residues long. Germline CDR1 and CDR2: SGHVS and FNYEAQ. Trimming took off 5 bases at V and 7 bases at J, with 11 bases between the two ends. The CDR3 sequence is CASSPNFGGELFF. In DNA form, the CDR3 reads TGTGCCAGCAGCCCCAATTTCGGCGGGGAGCTGTTTTTT. Drawing the rest from reference TRBV7-6 and TRBJ2-2, the complete variable domain is GAGVSQSPRYKVTKRGQDVALRCDPISGHVSLYWYRQALGQGPEFLTYFNYEAQQDKSGLPNDRFSAERPEGSISTLTIQRTEQRDSAMYRCASSPNFGGELFFGEGSRLTVL.

The chain is built from TRBV4-3 and TRBJ1-1, with unresolved D. V was pared by 1 base and J by 1 base, with 7 bases between. Germline V lookup: CDR1 LGHNA, CDR2 YSLEER. The CDR3 spans 14 residues. The CDR3 DNA reads as TGCGCCAGCAGCCAAGTGGCAGAGAACACTGAAGCTTTCTTT. Translation: CASSQVAENTEAFF.

The chain carries TRBV7-9 and TRBJ1-4; D gene ambiguous. V lost 5 bases, J lost 7 bases, and 11 bases lay in between. CDR1 and CDR2 from the germline V gene are SEHNR and FQNEAQ (reference sequence). The CDR3 covers 13 residues. CDR3 DNA: TGTGCCAGCAGCATCGACTTGGGTGAAAAACTGTTTTTT. Translated: CASSIDLGEKLFF.

The chain has TRBV6-1 and TRBJ1-2; 9 positions agree with TRBD1. Germline V gene lookup returns CDR1 MNHNS and CDR2 SASEGT. CDR3 length: 15 amino acids. Trimming removed 4 bases from V and 4 bases from J; junction bases left unmatched: 7. This CDR3 is CASSAYRGQGYGYTF. The CDR3 bases are TGTGCCAGCAGTGCCTACAGGGGGCAGGGCTATGGCTACACCTTC.

The CDR3, as DNA: TGTGCCAGCAGTCCGATAGCGGGACCATTGTCTGGGGAGCTGTTTTTT. This codes for CASSPIAGPLSGELFF. J is TRBJ2-2 and V is TRBV27; TRBD2 agrees at 8 bases. This CDR3 is 16 amino acids long. The trim removed 5 bases at V and 8 bases at J, leaving 13 bases unmatched. Germline CDR1 reads MNHEY; CDR2 reads SMNVEV (reference sequence).

The J gene is TRBJ1-5, the V gene TRBV4-1; 8 bases align to TRBD1. Germline V gives CDR1 MGHRA, CDR2 YSYEKL. V dropped 4 bases and J dropped 0; count of bases not matched to a gene: 5. The CDR3 has 16 residues. The CDR3 sequence: CASSRTGQDSNQPQHF. CDR3 nucleotides: TGCGCCAGCAGCCGAACGGGACAGGATAGCAATCAGCCCCAGCATTTT.

V and J are TRBV6-5 and TRBJ1-5; no definite D call. The CDR3 covers 15 residues. Germline V gene sequence: CDR1 MNHEY, CDR2 SVGAGI. Trimming stripped 2 bases from V and 1 base from J, with 9 bases between. CDR3 nucleotide sequence: TGTGCCAGCAGTTACCGGGTCGGAAGCAATCAGCCCCAGCATTTT. Encoded protein: CASSYRVGSNQPQHF.

The chain is built from TRBV29-1 and TRBJ2-5; D is uncertain. Germline values: CDR1 SQVTM, CDR2 ANQGSEA. This CDR3 has 13 amino acids. With 7 bases removed from V and 4 bases from J, the gap between germline ends came to 16 bases. CDR3 region: CSAERAQRETQYF. In nucleotides, the CDR3 is TGCAGCGCCGAACGAGCGCAGCGAGAGACCCAGTACTTC.

This sequence joins TRBV27 and TRBJ1-2; maybe TRBD1 (5 bases). The CDR3 sequence is 12 residues long. V lost 5 bases and J 5 bases, leaving 9 bases between the germline ends. The germline V gene has CDR1 MNHEY and CDR2 SMNVEV (reference sequence). The CDR3 DNA sequence: TGTGCCAGCAGTCCAACAGGTTATGGCTACACCTTC. This translates into CASSPTGYGYTF.

The chain carries TRBV27 and TRBJ2-7, with 9 positions matching TRBD1. The J segment lost 0 bases and the V segment lost 3 bases, leaving 3 bases of the junction unmatched. This CDR3 is built from 15 residues. The V gene's germline CDR1 is MNHEY and CDR2 SMNVEV (reference sequence). The CDR3 region is CASSFLDRGSYEQYF. CDR3 DNA: TGTGCCAGCAGTTTCCTGGACAGGGGCTCCTACGAGCAGTACTTC.

The chain is built from TRBV6-5 and TRBJ2-7; the match to TRBD1 covers 7 bases. Trimming took 7 bases from V and 3 from J; bases not matched to a gene: 6. The CDR3 is made up of 13 amino acids. Germline V gene sequence: CDR1 MNHEY, CDR2 SVGAGI. The CDR3 nucleotides are TGTGCCAGCAAGAGGGGGCCTTACTACGAGCAGTACTTC. This codes for CASKRGPYYEQYF.

The chain combines TRBV5-1 with TRBJ1-2, with D tentatively TRBD1 (6 bases). Trimming pared 5 bases from V and 4 bases from J, leaving 12 bases between. Per germline, CDR1 SGHRS and CDR2 YFSETQ. This CDR3 contains 13 residues. The CDR3 DNA reads TGCGCCAGCAGTTCGGAACAGGGCTATGGCTACACCTTC. Translating it yields CASSSEQGYGYTF. The variable domain in full, completed from reference TRBV5-1 and TRBJ1-2, reads KAGVTQTPRYLIKTRGQQVTLSCSPISGHRSVSWYQQTPGQGLQFLFEYFSETQRNKGNFPGRFSGRQFSNSRSEMNVSTLELGDSALYLCASSSEQGYGYTFGSGTRLTVV.

The gene calls are TRBV6-1 and TRBJ1-5, with 8 bases that match TRBD1. V lost 4 bases to trimming and J lost 4 bases; unmatched junction nucleotides: 15. The CDR3 is 18 amino acids. Germline CDR1 and CDR2: MNHNS and SASEGT. CDR3 sequence: CASSVELGQGAWNQPQHF. CDR3 coding DNA: TGTGCCAGCAGTGTGGAACTCGGACAGGGAGCTTGGAATCAGCCCCAGCATTTT.

The chain joins TRBV7-3 to TRBJ2-1; possibly TRBD1 for D (5 bases). Between the trimmed V and J ends, which lost 5 bases and 9 bases, there was a span of 14 bases. There are 13 residues in the CDR3. The germline CDR1 and CDR2 sequences are SGHTA and FQGTGA. CDR3 DNA sequence: TGTGCCAGCAGCGGCGACAGTTGGGGTGAGCAGTTCTTC. Protein: CASSGDSWGEQFF.

The chain has TRBV2 and TRBJ1-6; the match to TRBD1 covers 8 bases. This CDR3 has 14 amino acids. Germline-derived CDR1 and CDR2 are SNHLY and FYNNEI. V lost 4 bases, J lost 10 bases, and 6 bases stayed unmatched. CDR3 sequence: CASSAQGARSPLHF. CDR3 nucleotides: TGTGCCAGCAGTGCTCAGGGGGCCAGGTCACCCCTCCACTTT.